The 6 T cell receptor beta chains given below trace back to one sample, sequenced in a study of blood T cells in healthy people across ages. Using a J-beta primer mix together with a sample-barcoded 5' primer, a second PCR was run for roughly 6 to 12 cycles. MiXCR, run by TCRdb on the 5' RACE reads, gives a single entry per CDR3 protein. Seen here are over a million distinct CDR3 sequences, less than 45% observed once, and the top ten hold 4%. The source material was blood. The receptors stem from a woman aged 18 to 35 in good health.

V usage is TRBV15 and J usage is TRBJ1-6; the match to TRBD1 covers 9 bases. The J segment lost 7 bases and the V segment lost 1 base, leaving 5 bases of the junction unmatched. Germline-derived CDR1 and CDR2 are LNHNV and YYDKDF (reference sequence). The CDR3 has 16 residues. CDR3 sequence: CATSRGGTGLNSPLHF. The CDR3 DNA is TGTGCCACCAGCAGAGGCGGGACAGGGTTGAATTCACCCCTCCACTTT.

V gene TRBV7-2 combines with J gene TRBJ2-1; 9 nucleotides line up with TRBD1. Near its end, the DNA agrees better with TRBJ2-7, so the J call may be wrong. CDR1 is SGHTA and CDR2 is FQGNSA in the germline V gene. This CDR3 comprises 15 residues. The CDR3 spells CASSGQGTLNNEQYF. CDR3 sequence (DNA): TGTGCCAGCAGCGGACAGGGGACCCTCAACAATGAGCAGTACTTC.

This chain joins TRBV20-1 and TRBJ1-6; D is unresolved. Trimming removed 0 bases at V and 0 bases at J, with 12 bases between. Per germline, CDR1 DFQATT and CDR2 SNEGSKA (reference sequence). This CDR3 is built from 17 residues. The CDR3 reads CSARDRLTSSYNSPLHF. CDR3 in DNA: TGCAGTGCTAGAGATCGACTGACGAGCTCCTATAATTCACCCCTCCACTTT.

This clonotype was detected only a few times. The gene calls are TRBV7-9 and TRBJ2-7; either TRBD1 or TRBD2 may fit D (6 bases each). The germline V gene has CDR1 SEHNR and CDR2 FQNEAQ (reference sequence). Trimming pared 4 bases from V and 2 bases from J, leaving 15 bases between. There are 15 residues in the CDR3. CDR3 bases: TGTGCCAGCAGCTCCGGGGGCGCTTATCCCTACGAGCAGTACTTC. Its protein is CASSSGGAYPYEQYF.

The V gene is TRBV12-5, the J gene TRBJ1-5; 8 bases match TRBD1. Germline-derived CDR1 and CDR2 are LGHNT and FRNRAP. CDR3 length: 15 residues. The ends lost 1 base at V and 5 bases at J; junction bases unmatched: 4. The CDR3 reads CASGLADRAYQPQHF. The CDR3 DNA sequence: TGTGCTAGTGGTTTGGCGGACAGGGCTTATCAGCCCCAGCATTTT.

This clonotype was picked up a small number of times. V is TRBV2 and J is TRBJ1-2; the D is unclear. This CDR3 contains 13 residues. V gave up 8 bases and J gave up 8 bases, with 18 bases separating them. Germline CDR1 SNHLY, CDR2 FYNNEI. The CDR3 coding sequence is TGTGCCAGCGTACTTGTAGGCTCGGGGGGCTACACCTTC. This gives the protein CASVLVGSGGYTF.